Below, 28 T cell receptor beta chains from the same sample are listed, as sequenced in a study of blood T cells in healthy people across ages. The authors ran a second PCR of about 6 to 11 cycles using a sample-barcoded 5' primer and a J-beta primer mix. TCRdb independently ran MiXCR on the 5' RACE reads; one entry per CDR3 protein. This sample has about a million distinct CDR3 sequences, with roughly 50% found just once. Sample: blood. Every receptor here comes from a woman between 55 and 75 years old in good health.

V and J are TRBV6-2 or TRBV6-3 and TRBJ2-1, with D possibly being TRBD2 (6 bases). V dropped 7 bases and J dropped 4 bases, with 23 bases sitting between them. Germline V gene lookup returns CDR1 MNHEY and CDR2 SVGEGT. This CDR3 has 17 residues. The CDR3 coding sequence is TGTGCCAGCAAGTCCCTTTCAGGAGTGGGAGGATACAATGAGCAGTTCTTC. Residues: CASKSLSGVGGYNEQFF.

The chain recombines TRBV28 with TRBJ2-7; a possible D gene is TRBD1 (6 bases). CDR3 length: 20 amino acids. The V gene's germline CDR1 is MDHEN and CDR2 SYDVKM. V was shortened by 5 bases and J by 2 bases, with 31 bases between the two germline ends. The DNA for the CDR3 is TGTGCCAGCAGTCTTACTCCGGTTGTGGCAGGGGTGTTTAGCGCCTACGAGCAGTACTTC. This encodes CASSLTPVVAGVFSAYEQYF. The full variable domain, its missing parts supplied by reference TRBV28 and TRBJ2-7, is DVKVTQSSRYLVKRTGEKVFLECVQDMDHENMFWYRQDPGLGLRLIYFSYDVKMKEKGDIPEGYSVSREKKERFSLILESASTNQTSMYLCASSLTPVVAGVFSAYEQYFGPGTRLTVT.

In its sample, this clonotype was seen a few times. CDR3 nucleotides: TGTGCCAGCAGCCCGAGACAGGGGCCCTACCTCGAGCAGTACTTC. Amino acid sequence: CASSPRQGPYLEQYF. The chain carries TRBV21-1 and TRBJ2-7; the DNA was not compared with TRBD1, the D call given in the table. TRBV21-1 is described as a pseudogene. The length of the CDR3 is 15 residues.

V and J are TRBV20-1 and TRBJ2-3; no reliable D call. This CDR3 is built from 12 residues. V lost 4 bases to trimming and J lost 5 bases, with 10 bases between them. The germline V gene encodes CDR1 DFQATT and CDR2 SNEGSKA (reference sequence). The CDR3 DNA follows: TGCAGTGCTAATTTACTGATAGATACGCAGTATTTT. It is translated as CSANLLIDTQYF.

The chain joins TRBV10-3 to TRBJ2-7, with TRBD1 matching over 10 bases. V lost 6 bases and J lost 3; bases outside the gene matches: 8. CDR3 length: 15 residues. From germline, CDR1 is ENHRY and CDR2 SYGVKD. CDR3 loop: CAIRPGTGDLYEQYF. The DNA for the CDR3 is TGTGCCATCAGACCCGGGACAGGGGACCTCTACGAGCAGTACTTC.

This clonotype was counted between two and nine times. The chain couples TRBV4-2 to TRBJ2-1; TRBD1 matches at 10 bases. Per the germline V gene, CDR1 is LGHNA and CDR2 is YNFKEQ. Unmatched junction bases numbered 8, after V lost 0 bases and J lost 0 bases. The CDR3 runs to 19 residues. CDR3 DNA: TGTGCCAGCAGCCAAGAGAGGGGGACAGGGGAGAGCTCCTACAATGAGCAGTTCTTC. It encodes CASSQERGTGESSYNEQFF.

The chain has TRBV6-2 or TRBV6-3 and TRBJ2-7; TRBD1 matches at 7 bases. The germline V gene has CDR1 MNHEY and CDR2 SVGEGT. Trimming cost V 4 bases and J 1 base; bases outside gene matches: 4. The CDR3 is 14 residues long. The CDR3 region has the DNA TGTGCCAGCAGTTCCACGGGACAGTCCTACGAGCAGTACTTC. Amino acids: CASSSTGQSYEQYF.

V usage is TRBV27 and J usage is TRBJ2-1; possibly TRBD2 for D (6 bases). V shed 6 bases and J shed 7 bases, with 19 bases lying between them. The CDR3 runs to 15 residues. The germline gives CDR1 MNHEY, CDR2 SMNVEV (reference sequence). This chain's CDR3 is CASSPAEGMGNEQFF. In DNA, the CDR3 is TGTGCCAGCAGCCCAGCGGAGGGCATGGGGAATGAGCAGTTCTTC.

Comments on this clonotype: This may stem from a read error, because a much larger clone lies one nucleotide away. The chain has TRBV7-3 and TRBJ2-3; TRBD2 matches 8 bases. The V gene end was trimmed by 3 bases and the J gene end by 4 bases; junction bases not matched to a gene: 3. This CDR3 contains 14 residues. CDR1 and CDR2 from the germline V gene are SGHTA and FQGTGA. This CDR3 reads CASSFSGSADTQYF. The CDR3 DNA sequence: TGTGCCAGCAGCTTCAGCGGGAGCGCAGATACGCAGTATTTT.

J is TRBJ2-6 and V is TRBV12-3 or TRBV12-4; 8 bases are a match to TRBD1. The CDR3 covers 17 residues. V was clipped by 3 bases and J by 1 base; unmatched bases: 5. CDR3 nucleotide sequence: TGTGCCAGCAGTTTGGACAGGGACCGGTCTGGGGCCAACGTCCTGACTTTC. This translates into CASSLDRDRSGANVLTF.

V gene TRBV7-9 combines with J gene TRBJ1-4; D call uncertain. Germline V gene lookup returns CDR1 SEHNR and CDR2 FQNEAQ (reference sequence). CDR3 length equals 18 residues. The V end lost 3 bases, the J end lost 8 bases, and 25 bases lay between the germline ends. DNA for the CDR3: TGTGCCAGCAGCTTTCGTCCGGCCGGGGTGCCCCCTCCGGAAAAACTGTTTTTT. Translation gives CASSFRPAGVPPPEKLFF.

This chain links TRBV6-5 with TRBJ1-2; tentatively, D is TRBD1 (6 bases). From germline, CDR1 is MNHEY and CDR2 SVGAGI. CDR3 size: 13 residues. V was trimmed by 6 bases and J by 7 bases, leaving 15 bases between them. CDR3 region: CASSPTRGAGYTF. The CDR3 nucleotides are TGTGCCAGCAGCCCAACGAGGGGGGCTGGCTACACCTTC.

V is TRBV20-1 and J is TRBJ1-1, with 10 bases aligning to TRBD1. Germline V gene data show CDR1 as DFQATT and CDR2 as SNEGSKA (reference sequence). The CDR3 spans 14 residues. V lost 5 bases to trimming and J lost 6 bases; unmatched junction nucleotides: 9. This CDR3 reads CSAAPGTGVPEAFF. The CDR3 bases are TGCAGTGCTGCCCCCGGGACAGGGGTCCCTGAAGCTTTCTTT.

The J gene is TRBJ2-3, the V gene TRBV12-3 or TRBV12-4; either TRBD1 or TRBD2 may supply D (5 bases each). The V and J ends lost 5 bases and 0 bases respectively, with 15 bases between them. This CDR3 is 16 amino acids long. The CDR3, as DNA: TGTGCCAGCAGTCCTCGTTCGGGACGGAGCACAGATACGCAGTATTTT. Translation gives CASSPRSGRSTDTQYF.

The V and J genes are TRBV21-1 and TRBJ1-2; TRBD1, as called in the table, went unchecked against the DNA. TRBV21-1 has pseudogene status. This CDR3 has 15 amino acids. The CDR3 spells CASLTGDGGNYGYTF. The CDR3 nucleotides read TGTGCCAGCCTCACGGGAGACGGGGGGAACTATGGCTACACCTTC.

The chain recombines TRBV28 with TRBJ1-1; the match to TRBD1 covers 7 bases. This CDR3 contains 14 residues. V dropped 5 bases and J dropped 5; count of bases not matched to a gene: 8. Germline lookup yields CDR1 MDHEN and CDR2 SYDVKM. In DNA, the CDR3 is TGTGCCAGCAGTCGTCGGGGACAGAAGACTGAAGCTTTCTTT. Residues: CASSRRGQKTEAFF.

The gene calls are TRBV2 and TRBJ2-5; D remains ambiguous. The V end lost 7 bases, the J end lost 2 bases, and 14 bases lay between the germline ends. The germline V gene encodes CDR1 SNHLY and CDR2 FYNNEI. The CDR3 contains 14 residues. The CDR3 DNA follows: TGTGCCAGCATTGGCGGAGCCCTTCAAGAGACCCAGTACTTC. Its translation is CASIGGALQETQYF. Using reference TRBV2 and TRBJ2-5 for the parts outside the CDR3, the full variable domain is EPEVTQTPSHQVTQMGQEVILRCVPISNHLYFYWYRQILGQKVEFLVSFYNNEISEKSEIFDDQFSVERPDGSNFTLKIRSTKLEDSAMYFCASIGGALQETQYFGPGTRLLVL.

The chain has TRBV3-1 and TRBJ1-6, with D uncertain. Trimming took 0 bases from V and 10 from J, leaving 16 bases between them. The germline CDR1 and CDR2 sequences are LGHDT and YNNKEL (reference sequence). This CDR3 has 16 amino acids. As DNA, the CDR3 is TGTGCCAGCAGCCAAGATCGGAGAGTACGTCTATCACCCCTCCACTTT. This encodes CASSQDRRVRLSPLHF.

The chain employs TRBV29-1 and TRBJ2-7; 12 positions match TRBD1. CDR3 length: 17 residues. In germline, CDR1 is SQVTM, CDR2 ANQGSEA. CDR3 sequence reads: CRPPRDRGRKDLYEQYF. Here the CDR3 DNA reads TGCAGACCACCCCGGGACAGGGGGCGAAAGGACCTCTACGAGCAGTACTTC.

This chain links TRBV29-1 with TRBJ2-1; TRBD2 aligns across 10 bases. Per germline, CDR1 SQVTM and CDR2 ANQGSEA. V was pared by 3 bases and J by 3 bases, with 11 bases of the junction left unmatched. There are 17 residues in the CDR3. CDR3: CSVDLLGTSANYNEQFF. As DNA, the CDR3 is TGCAGCGTTGACCTGCTAGGGACTAGCGCTAACTACAATGAGCAGTTCTTC.

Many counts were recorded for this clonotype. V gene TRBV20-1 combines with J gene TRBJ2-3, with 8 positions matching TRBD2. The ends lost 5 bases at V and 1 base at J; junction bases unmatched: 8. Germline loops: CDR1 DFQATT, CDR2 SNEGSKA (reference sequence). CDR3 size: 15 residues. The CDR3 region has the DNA TGCAGTGCTCGGATAGCGGGGAGGGGCACAGATACGCAGTATTTT. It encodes CSARIAGRGTDTQYF.

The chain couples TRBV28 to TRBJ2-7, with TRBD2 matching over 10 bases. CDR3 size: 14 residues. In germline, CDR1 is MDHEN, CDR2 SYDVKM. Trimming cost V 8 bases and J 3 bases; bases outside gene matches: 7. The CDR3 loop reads CASWPLAGRYEQYF. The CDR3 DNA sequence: TGTGCCAGCTGGCCACTAGCGGGACGCTACGAGCAGTACTTC.

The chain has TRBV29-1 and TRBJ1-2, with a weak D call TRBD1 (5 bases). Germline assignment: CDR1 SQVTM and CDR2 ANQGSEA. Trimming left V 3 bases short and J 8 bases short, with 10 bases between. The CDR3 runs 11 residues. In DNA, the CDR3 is TGCAGCGTTGATAGGGGATACGGCTACACCTTC. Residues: CSVDRGYGYTF.

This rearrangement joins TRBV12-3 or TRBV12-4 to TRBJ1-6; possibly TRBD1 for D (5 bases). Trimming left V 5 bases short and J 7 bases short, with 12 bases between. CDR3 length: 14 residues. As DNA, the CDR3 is TGTGCCAGCAGTCGACAGTTCCCCAATTCACCCCTCCACTTT. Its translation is CASSRQFPNSPLHF.

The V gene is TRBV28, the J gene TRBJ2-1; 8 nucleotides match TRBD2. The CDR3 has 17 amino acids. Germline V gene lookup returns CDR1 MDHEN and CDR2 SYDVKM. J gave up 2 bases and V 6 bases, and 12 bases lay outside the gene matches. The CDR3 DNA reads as TGTGCCAGCAGAGAAGGTAGCGGGAAGATCACCTACAATGAGCAGTTCTTC. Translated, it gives CASREGSGKITYNEQFF.

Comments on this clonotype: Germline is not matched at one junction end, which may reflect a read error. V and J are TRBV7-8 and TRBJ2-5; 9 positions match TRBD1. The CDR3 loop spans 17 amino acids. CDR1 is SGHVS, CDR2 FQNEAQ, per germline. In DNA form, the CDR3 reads TGTGCCAACAGCTTCTACAGGGGGCGCGCCCCTCAAGAGACCCAGTACTTC. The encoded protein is CANSFYRGRAPQETQYF.

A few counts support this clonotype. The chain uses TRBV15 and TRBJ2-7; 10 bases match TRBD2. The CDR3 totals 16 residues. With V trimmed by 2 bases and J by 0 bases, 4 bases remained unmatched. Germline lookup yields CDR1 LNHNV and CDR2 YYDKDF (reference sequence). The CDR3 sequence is CATSRLAGEGSYEQYF. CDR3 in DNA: TGTGCCACCAGCAGACTAGCGGGAGAAGGCTCCTACGAGCAGTACTTC.

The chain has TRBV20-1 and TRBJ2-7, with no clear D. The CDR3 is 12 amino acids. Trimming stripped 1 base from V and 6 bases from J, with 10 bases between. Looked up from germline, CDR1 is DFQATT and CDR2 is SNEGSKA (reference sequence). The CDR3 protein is CSARVRFGEQYF. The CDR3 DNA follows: TGCAGTGCTAGAGTTAGATTCGGCGAGCAGTACTTC.